The present entry profiles one T cell receptor beta chain with its context. This clone was recorded at least ten times. Its target antigen remains unknown. Per-nucleotide qualities are absent, and no much larger clonotype sits a single base away. The data are from a study of metastatic and nonmetastatic thyroid tumors (dated by TCRdb to the early 2020s). Looking at the study overall: Repertoires were compared across peripheral blood and tumor or nodule tissue samples from malignant and benign thyroid patients. Study-wide conclusions, independent of this receptor: TCR beta diversity was reported as significantly higher in malignant tumors than in benign nodules, in both blood and tumor samples.

Trimming takes 3 bases from V and 4 bases from J, and the germline ends sit 10 bases apart. CDR3 length: 13 amino acids, cysteine to phenylalanine. Just the 39-base CDR3 DNA is kept, in frame starting at base 1. From a lookup of the germline V gene, CDR1 and CDR2 are SGDLS and YYNGEE. Before undergoing thyroid surgery, none of the patients had been given any kind of treatment. The study retrospectively analysed patient clinical samples collected from the early 2010s to the late 2010s using T-cell receptor beta sequencing. The library came from PCR. The reads were generated on an Illumina HiSeq 4000. High-throughput sequencing was used to profile the TCR beta-chain CDR3 region of every patient. As for how the authors treated the data: A classifier to discriminate distant-metastatic papillary thyroid cancer patients was built from CDR3 differences across clinicopathological groups. The Shannon index was used to measure repertoire diversity, and the Morisita-Horn index was used to measure how similar tumor and blood repertoires were. The public reads were quality trimmed at Q25 with fastp and then assembled into clones with MiXCR by TCRdb, keeping productive beta chains. TCRdb's processing, not the study's, gives the V and J calls here. In all, the sample holds tens of thousands of clones, and about 15% of those were seen once. The ten largest clones add up to around 22% of the sample.

The rearranged chain carries TRBV9 and TRBJ1-1; the D region possibly corresponds to TRBD1 (5 bases align). The TCR was taken from a female donor with papillary thyroid cancer or a benign thyroid nodule (not recorded which). Some clones in this sample may be carry-over from other donors' samples. Sequences were obtained from blood. The CDR3 region has the sequence CASSAGRGTEAFF. The sequenced DNA: TGTGCCAGCAGCGCAGGGAGGGGCACTGAAGCTTTCTTT.